Detailed here is one T cell receptor (beta chain). Its specificity is unknown. Using a J-beta primer mix together with a sample-barcoded 5' primer, a second PCR was run for roughly 7 to 12 cycles. Using its own MiXCR run on the 5' RACE reads, TCRdb lists one record per CDR3 protein. The table has about 1,800,000 distinct CDR3 sequences, roughly 27% seen once. This sample is part of a study of blood T cells in healthy people across ages. Regarding the study as a whole: Naive T cell percentage by flow cytometry tracked strongly with beta diversity.

V dropped 7 bases and J dropped 9 bases, with 16 bases sitting between them. This CDR3 comprises 13 residues. This chain uses TRBV12-3 or TRBV12-4 with TRBJ2-1, with unresolved D. The sequence was obtained from a woman aged 30 to 39 in good health. The specimen was blood. The CDR3 DNA follows: TGTGCCAGCACCCCGGCTCCTCAGGTTGAGCAGTTCTTC. This translates into CASTPAPQVEQFF.